Described below is a single TCR beta chain sequence and its context. There are a few counts of this clonotype. Its target antigen remains unknown. No clone much larger than this one lies a single base away; base qualities are absent. Sequenced using an Illumina HiSeq 1500. TCRdb reran the public reads through fastp at Q25 and MiXCR, keeping productive beta chains. Rows are unified per CDR3 protein, each entry keeping the most common DNA and genes. The sample table contains 80,000 to 90,000 distinct CDR3 sequences; only one count was recorded for approximately 45% of them. Of the sample, 93% is held by the ten largest clones. These data belong to a study of T cell repertoires in cytomegalovirus infection (dated by TCRdb to 2018 to 2020). For the study in its entirety: Alongside well-studied HLA-B-restricted epitopes, the peptide stimulations were aimed at recently identified HLA-C-restricted CMV epitopes, whose presentation resists viral immunomodulation. The HLA type of each donor mattered for the analysis, because public TCR beta signatures pointed to carriage of CMV infection along with the matching HLA type. Points the paper makes about the study in general: Cumulative frequency of public TCR beta family members discriminated carriers of CMV infection plus the relevant HLA type in this cohort and an independent roughly 340-donor cohort. The ex vivo response was dominated by HLA-C-restricted CMV-specific TCR beta clonotypes, which also provided the single most frequent clonotype in two of eight donors.

Interpreted using the paper, the treatment or condition label stands for: in vitro stimulation with specific CMV peptide epitopes to enrich CMV-specific T cells. The receptor comes from a human donor in good health (CMV status not recorded). Some clones in this sample may be carry-over from other donors' samples. Sequencing used CD8+ T cells from cultured PBMCs, obtained from culture after CMV antigen stimulation.

The CDR3 region reads CASSLPGSVGNYGYTF. In nucleotide form, the sequence is TGTGCCAGCAGCTTACCGGGATCTGTGGGGAACTATGGCTACACCTTC. The sequence joins TRBV11-2 to TRBJ1-2; no D segment can be confidently identified. Reading from cysteine to phenylalanine, the CDR3 counts 16 amino acids. This entry keeps only the CDR3 DNA: 48 bases, framed from base 1. The germline V gene encodes CDR1 SGHAT and CDR2 FQNNGV. The junction carries 15 bases between V and J, which are trimmed by 2 bases and 2 bases respectively.